The 19 T cell receptor beta chains below were found in one sample sequenced in a study of T cell responses to AZD1222 COVID-19 vaccine. Measured with immunoSEQ multiplex PCR; TCRdb has only the in-frame clones, and not every one. The sample holds some 120,000 clones, roughly 90% seen once. This specimen consisted of peripheral blood, obtained on day 0 of AZD1222 vaccination. These receptors originate from an adult in good health.

This rearrangement joins TRBV5-1 to TRBJ1-4; perhaps TRBD1 as D (6 bases). The V gene's germline CDR1 is SGHRS and CDR2 YFSETQ. The CDR3 has 13 residues. Trimming stripped 6 bases from V and 8 bases from J, with 14 bases between. CDR3 DNA sequence: TGCGCCAGCAAGGAGGGGGGCGAGGAAAAACTGTTTTTT. Translated, it gives CASKEGGEEKLFF.

The rearrangement joins TRBV27 to TRBJ2-7; D gene unclear. The germline V gene encodes CDR1 MNHEY and CDR2 SMNVEV (reference sequence). Trimming removed 2 bases at V and 4 bases at J, with 15 bases between. The CDR3 loop spans 15 amino acids. The CDR3 is CASSLVSFPRYEQYF. DNA for the CDR3: TGTGCCAGCAGTTTAGTAAGCTTCCCCCGTTACGAGCAGTACTTC.

The chain combines TRBV5-1 with TRBJ2-7; perhaps TRBD2 as D (6 bases). Germline CDR1 reads SGHRS; CDR2 reads YFSETQ. V was trimmed by 2 bases and J by 3 bases, leaving 24 bases between them. The CDR3 runs 18 residues. CDR3 coding DNA: TGCGCCAGCAGCTTCCGACAGAGGGGAGGTGGGGACGTCTACGAGCAGTACTTC. It yields the protein CASSFRQRGGGDVYEQYF.

The V and J genes are TRBV18 and TRBJ2-2, with 8 bases identical to TRBD1. The V and J ends lost 6 bases and 0 bases, in that order; junction bases with no gene match: 6. CDR1 is KGHSH and CDR2 is LQKENI in the germline V gene. The CDR3 has 16 residues. In DNA, the CDR3 is TGTGCCAGCTCCCCGACAGGGGCCGCGAACACCGGGGAGCTGTTTTTT. This gives the protein CASSPTGAANTGELFF.

The CDR3 nucleotides are TGTGCCAGCAGTCCCCAGCGGGAGGGACTAAATACGCAGTATTTT. Translation: CASSPQREGLNTQYF. J is TRBJ2-3 and V is TRBV2; 10 bases match TRBD2. V was pared by 5 bases and J by 7 bases, with 9 bases of the junction left unmatched. This CDR3 contains 15 residues. CDR1 and CDR2 (germline): SNHLY, FYNNEI.

Here the CDR3 reads CAWTGWRSSYNEQFF. CDR3 nucleotides: TGTGCCTGGACGGGGTGGAGGAGCTCCTACAATGAGCAGTTCTTC. The chain uses TRBV30 and TRBJ2-1; TRBD2 is a possible D gene (5 bases). Trimming pared 4 bases from V and 0 bases from J, leaving 13 bases between. The germline V gene has CDR1 GTSNPN and CDR2 SVGIG (reference sequence). There are 15 residues in the CDR3.

The chain employs TRBV5-6 and TRBJ2-3; 10 bases line up with TRBD1. Germline CDR1 reads SGHDT; CDR2 reads YYEEEE. The CDR3 consists of 14 residues. V dropped 4 bases and J dropped 4; count of bases not matched to a gene: 3. DNA of the CDR3: TGTGCCAGCAGCACCGGACAGGGGGCAGATACGCAGTATTTT. Protein sequence: CASSTGQGADTQYF.

The chain links TRBV9 to TRBJ1-3, with D perhaps matching TRBD1 (5 bases). This CDR3 has 15 amino acids. Germline CDR1 SGDLS, CDR2 YYNGEE. The V end was cut by 5 bases, the J end by 3 bases, with 15 bases between. The CDR3 loop reads CASSSDTTFGNTIYF. The CDR3 nucleotides are TGTGCCAGCAGTTCGGACACAACCTTTGGAAACACCATATATTTT.

The gene calls are TRBV2 and TRBJ2-5; D possibly corresponds to TRBD2 (6 bases). The germline CDR1 and CDR2 sequences are SNHLY and FYNNEI. Trimming pared 6 bases from V and 1 base from J, leaving 12 bases between. CDR3 length: 14 amino acids. In DNA, the CDR3 is TGTGCCAGCAGGGCGGGACGGACCCAAGAGACCCAGTACTTC. Its protein product is CASRAGRTQETQYF. Full variable domain (remainder filled in from reference TRBV2 and TRBJ2-5): EPEVTQTPSHQVTQMGQEVILRCVPISNHLYFYWYRQILGQKVEFLVSFYNNEISEKSEIFDDQFSVERPDGSNFTLKIRSTKLEDSAMYFCASRAGRTQETQYFGPGTRLLVL.

This clone was observed a single time. The chain links TRBV5-4 to TRBJ1-2; D is unclear. The V end was cut by 0 bases, the J end by 3 bases, with 9 bases between. This CDR3 comprises 14 residues. CDR1 and CDR2 (germline): SGHNT, YYREEE (reference sequence). The CDR3 DNA reads TGTGCCAGCAGCTTGGATGGCGCAGACTATGGCTACACCTTC. Its translation is CASSLDGADYGYTF.

The chain is built from TRBV7-6 and TRBJ1-1; TRBD1 aligns across 8 bases. From germline, CDR1 is SGHVS and CDR2 FNYEAQ. The CDR3 sequence is 15 residues long. Unmatched junction bases numbered 12, after V lost 5 bases and J lost 7 bases. The CDR3 DNA is TGTGCCAGCAGCACTCGACAGGGGCCCCTTTTTGAAGCTTTCTTT. Protein sequence: CASSTRQGPLFEAFF. The entire variable domain, with the rest obtained from reference TRBV7-6 and TRBJ1-1, is as follows: GAGVSQSPRYKVTKRGQDVALRCDPISGHVSLYWYRQALGQGPEFLTYFNYEAQQDKSGLPNDRFSAERPEGSISTLTIQRTEQRDSAMYRCASSTRQGPLFEAFFGQGTRLTVV.

V gene TRBV7-8 combines with J gene TRBJ2-7, with D tentatively TRBD2 (6 bases). CDR3 length equals 16 residues. The V end was cut by 3 bases, the J end by 2 bases, with 17 bases between. Germline-derived CDR1 and CDR2 are SGHVS and FQNEAQ. The CDR3 region is CASSLISGGGTYEQYF. The CDR3 DNA sequence: TGTGCCAGCAGCTTGATTTCCGGCGGCGGGACCTACGAGCAGTACTTC.

The chain couples TRBV6-4 to TRBJ2-2; D is perhaps TRBD1 (7 bases). CDR3 size: 15 residues. Per germline, CDR1 MRHNA and CDR2 SNTAGT. The V gene lost 6 bases and the J gene lost 4 bases, with 15 bases spanning the gap. The CDR3 region is CASSQGGHTTGELFF. DNA of the CDR3: TGTGCCAGCAGCCAGGGGGGACATACCACCGGGGAGCTGTTTTTT.

CDR3 nucleotides: TGCGCCAGCAGCCACGGGATTCAAGAGACCCAGTACTTC. Amino acid sequence: CASSHGIQETQYF. The rearrangement links TRBV4-1 to TRBJ2-5, with D maybe TRBD2 (5 bases). Germline CDR1 reads MGHRA; CDR2 reads YSYEKL. The V gene lost 3 bases and the J gene lost 2 bases, with 7 bases spanning the gap. The CDR3 spans 13 residues.

This clone has a single count. The CDR3 reads CASSVTGTGRTEAFF. In nucleotides, the CDR3 is TGCGCCAGCAGCGTTACCGGGACAGGGAGAACTGAAGCTTTCTTT. The chain links TRBV5-1 to TRBJ1-1, with 9 nucleotides matching TRBD1. This CDR3 has 15 residues. Germline V gene data show CDR1 as SGHRS and CDR2 as YFSETQ. Losses at the gene ends were 4 bases for V and 5 bases for J; bases not matched to a gene: 9.

The CDR3 DNA sequence: TGTGCCAGCATCAGTTCAGGAGGGGCTTACGGTGGGACTGAAGCTTTCTTT. This encodes CASISSGGAYGGTEAFF. This chain links TRBV2 with TRBJ1-1; TRBD1 is a possible D gene (5 bases). Trimming shortened V by 7 bases and J by 5 bases, and 26 bases separated the two germline ends. The CDR3 contains 17 residues. Germline loops: CDR1 SNHLY, CDR2 FYNNEI.

This clone was detected only once. The chain employs TRBV4-3 and TRBJ2-7, with D maybe TRBD2 (6 bases). The CDR3 runs 16 residues. Trimming cost V 0 bases and J 2 bases, with 14 bases left between them. The germline CDR1 and CDR2 sequences are LGHNA and YSLEER. CDR3 sequence: CASSQDLPGVPYEQYF. The CDR3 DNA reads TGCGCCAGCAGCCAAGATCTTCCGGGAGTACCCTACGAGCAGTACTTC.

The rearrangement uses TRBV13 and TRBJ2-7; the match to TRBD2 covers 13 bases. Trimming at V came to 5 bases and at J to 5 bases, leaving 6 bases not matched to a gene. The germline CDR1 and CDR2 sequences are PRHDT and FYEKMQ (reference sequence). The length of the CDR3 is 15 residues. The CDR3 loop is CASSILAGGSHEQYF. The CDR3 nucleotides are TGTGCCAGCAGCATACTAGCGGGAGGGTCCCACGAGCAGTACTTC.

The rearrangement links TRBV24-1 to TRBJ1-2, with no clear D. Trimming took 1 base from V and 4 from J, leaving 15 bases between them. Per the germline V gene, CDR1 is KGHDR and CDR2 is SFDVKD. This CDR3 comprises 16 residues. CDR3 residues: CATSDFGERGAYGYTF. The CDR3 DNA is TGTGCCACCAGTGATTTTGGAGAGAGAGGAGCCTATGGCTACACCTTC.